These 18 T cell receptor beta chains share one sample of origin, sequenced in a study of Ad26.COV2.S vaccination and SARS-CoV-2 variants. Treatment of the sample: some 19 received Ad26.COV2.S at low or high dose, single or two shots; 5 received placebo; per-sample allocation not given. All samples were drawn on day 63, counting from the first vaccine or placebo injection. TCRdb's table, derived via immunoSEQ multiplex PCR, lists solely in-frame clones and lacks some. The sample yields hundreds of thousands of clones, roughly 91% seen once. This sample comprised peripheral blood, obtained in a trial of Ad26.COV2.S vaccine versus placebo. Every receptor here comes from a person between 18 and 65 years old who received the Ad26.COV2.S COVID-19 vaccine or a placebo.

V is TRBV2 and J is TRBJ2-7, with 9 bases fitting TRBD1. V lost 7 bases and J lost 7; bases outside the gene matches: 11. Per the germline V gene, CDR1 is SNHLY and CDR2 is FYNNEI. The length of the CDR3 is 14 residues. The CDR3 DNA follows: TGTGCCAGCAAAAGCATCGGGACAGGGAATGAGCAGTACTTC. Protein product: CASKSIGTGNEQYF.

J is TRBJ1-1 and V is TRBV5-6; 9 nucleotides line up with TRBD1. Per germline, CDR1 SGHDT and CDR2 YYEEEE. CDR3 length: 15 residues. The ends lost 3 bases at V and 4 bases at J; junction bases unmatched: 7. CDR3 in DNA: TGTGCCAGCAGCTCACCTAGGACAGGGGCCACTGAAGCTTTCTTT. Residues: CASSSPRTGATEAFF. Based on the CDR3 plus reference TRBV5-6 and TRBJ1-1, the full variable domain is DAGVTQSPTHLIKTRGQQVTLRCSPKSGHDTVSWYQQALGQGPQFIFQYYEEEERQRGNFPDRFSGHQFPNYSSELNVNALLLGDSALYLCASSSPRTGATEAFFGQGTRLTVV.

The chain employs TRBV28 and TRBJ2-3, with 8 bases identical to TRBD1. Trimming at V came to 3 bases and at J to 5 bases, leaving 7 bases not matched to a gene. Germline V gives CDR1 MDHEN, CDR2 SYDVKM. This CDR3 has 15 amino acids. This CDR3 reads CASSLTGVMGDTQYF. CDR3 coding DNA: TGTGCCAGCAGTTTGACAGGGGTAATGGGAGATACGCAGTATTTT.

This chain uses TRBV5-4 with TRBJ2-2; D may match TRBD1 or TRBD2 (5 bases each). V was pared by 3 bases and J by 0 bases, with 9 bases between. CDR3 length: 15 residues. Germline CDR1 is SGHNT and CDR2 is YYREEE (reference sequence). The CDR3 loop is CASSWGKANTGELFF. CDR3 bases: TGTGCCAGCAGCTGGGGGAAAGCGAACACCGGGGAGCTGTTTTTT.

The chain's CDR3 is CASSVGSGGKPGELFF. The CDR3 DNA reads TGTGCCAGCAGCGTAGGGTCAGGGGGCAAGCCCGGGGAGCTGTTTTTT. The chain joins TRBV9 to TRBJ2-2, with 8 positions matching TRBD1. Per germline, CDR1 SGDLS and CDR2 YYNGEE. With 0 bases clipped from V and 6 bases from J, the junction kept 7 bases outside the gene matches. This CDR3 is 16 amino acids long.

CDR3 in amino acids: CASSRDHSTDTQYF. In DNA, the CDR3 is TGTGCCAGTAGTCGGGATCATAGCACAGATACGCAGTATTTT. V usage is TRBV19 and J usage is TRBJ2-3; D perhaps matches TRBD2 (5 bases). The ends were cut back, 5 bases at V and 0 bases at J, with 9 bases in the middle. The CDR3 runs 14 residues. CDR1 is LNHDA and CDR2 is SQIVND in the germline V gene (reference sequence).

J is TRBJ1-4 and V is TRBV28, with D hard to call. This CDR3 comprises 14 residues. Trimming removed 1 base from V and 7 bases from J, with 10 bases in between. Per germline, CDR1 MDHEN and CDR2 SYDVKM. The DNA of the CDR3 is TGTGCCAGCAGTTTATCCGGGCGACGTGAAAAACTGTTTTTT. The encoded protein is CASSLSGRREKLFF. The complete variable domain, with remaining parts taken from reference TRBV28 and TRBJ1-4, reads DVKVTQSSRYLVKRTGEKVFLECVQDMDHENMFWYRQDPGLGLRLIYFSYDVKMKEKGDIPEGYSVSREKKERFSLILESASTNQTSMYLCASSLSGRREKLFFGSGTQLSVL.

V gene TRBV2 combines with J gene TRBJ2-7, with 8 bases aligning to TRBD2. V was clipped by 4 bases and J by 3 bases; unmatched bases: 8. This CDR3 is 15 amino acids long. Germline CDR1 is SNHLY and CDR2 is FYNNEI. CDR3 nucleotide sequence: TGTGCCAGCAGTGGAAACCCGGGACTAGGCTACGAGCAGTACTTC. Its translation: CASSGNPGLGYEQYF.

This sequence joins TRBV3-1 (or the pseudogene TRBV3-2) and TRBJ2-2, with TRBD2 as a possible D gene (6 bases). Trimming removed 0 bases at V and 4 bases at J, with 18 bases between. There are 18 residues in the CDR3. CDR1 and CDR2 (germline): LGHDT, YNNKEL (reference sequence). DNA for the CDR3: TGTGCCAGCAGCCAAGATGGCAGACTAGTAACGTCCACCGGGGAGCTGTTTTTT. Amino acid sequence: CASSQDGRLVTSTGELFF.

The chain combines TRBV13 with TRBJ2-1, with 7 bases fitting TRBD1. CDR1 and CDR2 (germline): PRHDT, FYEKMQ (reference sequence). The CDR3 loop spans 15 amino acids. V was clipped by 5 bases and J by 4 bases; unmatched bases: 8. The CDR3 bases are TGTGCCAGCAGCCCCCGGCAGGGGGAATACAATGAGCAGTTCTTC. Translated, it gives CASSPRQGEYNEQFF.

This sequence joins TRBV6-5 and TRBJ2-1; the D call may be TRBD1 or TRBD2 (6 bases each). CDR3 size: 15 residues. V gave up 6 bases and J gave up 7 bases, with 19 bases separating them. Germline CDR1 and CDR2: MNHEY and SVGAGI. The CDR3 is CASRVPGRGANEQFF. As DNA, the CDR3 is TGTGCCAGCAGGGTACCTGGTAGGGGGGCAAATGAGCAGTTCTTC.

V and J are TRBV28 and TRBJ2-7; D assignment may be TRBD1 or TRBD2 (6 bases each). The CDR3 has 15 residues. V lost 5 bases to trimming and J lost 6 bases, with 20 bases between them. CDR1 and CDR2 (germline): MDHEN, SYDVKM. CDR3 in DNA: TGTGCCAGCAGTAACATCAGGGGCCGGGGGCCCGAGCAGTACTTC. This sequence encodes CASSNIRGRGPEQYF.

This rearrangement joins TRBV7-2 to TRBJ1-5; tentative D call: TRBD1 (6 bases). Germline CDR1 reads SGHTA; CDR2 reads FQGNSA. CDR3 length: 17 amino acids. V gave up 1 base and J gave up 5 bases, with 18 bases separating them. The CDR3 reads CASSLELGQGHHQPQHF. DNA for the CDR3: TGTGCCAGCAGCTTAGAGTTGGGCCAGGGGCACCATCAGCCCCAGCATTTT.

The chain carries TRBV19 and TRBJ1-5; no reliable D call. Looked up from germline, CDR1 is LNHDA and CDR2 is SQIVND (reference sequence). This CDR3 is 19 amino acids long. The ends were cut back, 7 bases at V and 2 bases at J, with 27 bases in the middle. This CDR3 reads CASTADGPGGFWGNQPQHF. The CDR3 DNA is TGTGCCAGTACCGCCGACGGACCGGGCGGCTTTTGGGGCAATCAGCCCCAGCATTTT.

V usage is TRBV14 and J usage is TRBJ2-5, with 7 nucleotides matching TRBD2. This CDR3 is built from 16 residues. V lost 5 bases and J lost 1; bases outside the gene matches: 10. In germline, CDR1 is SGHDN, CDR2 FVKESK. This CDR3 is CASSFRDYRLQETQYF. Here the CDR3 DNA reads TGTGCCAGCAGCTTCCGGGACTACCGTCTCCAAGAGACCCAGTACTTC.

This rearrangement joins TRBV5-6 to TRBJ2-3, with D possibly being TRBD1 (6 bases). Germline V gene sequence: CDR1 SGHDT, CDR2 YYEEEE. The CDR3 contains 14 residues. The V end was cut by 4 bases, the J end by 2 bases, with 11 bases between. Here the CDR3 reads CASSRRGSTDTQYF. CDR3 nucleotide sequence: TGTGCCAGCAGCCGCAGGGGATCCACAGATACGCAGTATTTT.

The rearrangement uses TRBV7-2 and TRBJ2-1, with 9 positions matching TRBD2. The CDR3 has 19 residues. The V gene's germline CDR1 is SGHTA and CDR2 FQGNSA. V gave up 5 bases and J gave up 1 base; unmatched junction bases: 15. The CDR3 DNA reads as TGTGCCAGCAGCGCTTCCAAGATAGCGGGAGCTGGGTCCTACAATGAGCAGTTCTTC. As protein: CASSASKIAGAGSYNEQFF. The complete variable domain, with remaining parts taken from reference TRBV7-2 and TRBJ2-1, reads GAGVSQSPSNKVTEKGKDVELRCDPISGHTALYWYRQSLGQGLEFLIYFQGNSAPDKSGLPSDRFSAERTGGSVSTLTIQRTQQEDSAVYLCASSASKIAGAGSYNEQFFGPGTRLTVL.

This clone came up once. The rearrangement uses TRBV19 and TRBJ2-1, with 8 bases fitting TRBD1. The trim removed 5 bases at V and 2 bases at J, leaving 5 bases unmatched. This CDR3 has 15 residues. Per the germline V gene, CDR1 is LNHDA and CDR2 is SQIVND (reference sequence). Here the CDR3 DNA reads TGTGCCAGTAGTCGACAGGGGAAGACCTACAATGAGCAGTTCTTC. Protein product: CASSRQGKTYNEQFF.